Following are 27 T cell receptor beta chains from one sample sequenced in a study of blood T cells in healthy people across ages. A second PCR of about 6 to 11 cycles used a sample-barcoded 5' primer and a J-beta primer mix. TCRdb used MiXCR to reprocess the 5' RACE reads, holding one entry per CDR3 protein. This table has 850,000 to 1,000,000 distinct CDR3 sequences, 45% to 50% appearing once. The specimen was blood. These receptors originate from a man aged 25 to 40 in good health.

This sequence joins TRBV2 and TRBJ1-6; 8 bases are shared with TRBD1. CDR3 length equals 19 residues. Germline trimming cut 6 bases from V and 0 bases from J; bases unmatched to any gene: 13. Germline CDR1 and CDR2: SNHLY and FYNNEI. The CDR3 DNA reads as TGTGCCAGCAGGGTAACCGGGACAGGAGGGAGCTCCTATAATTCACCCCTCCACTTT. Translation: CASRVTGTGGSSYNSPLHF.

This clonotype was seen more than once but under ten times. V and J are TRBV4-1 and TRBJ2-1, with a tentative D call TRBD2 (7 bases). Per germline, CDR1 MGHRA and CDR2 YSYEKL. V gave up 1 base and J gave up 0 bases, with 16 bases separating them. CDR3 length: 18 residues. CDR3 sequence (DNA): TGCGCCAGCAGCCAAGCCGGGGGGCGGGTGAGCTCCTACAATGAGCAGTTCTTC. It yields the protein CASSQAGGRVSSYNEQFF.

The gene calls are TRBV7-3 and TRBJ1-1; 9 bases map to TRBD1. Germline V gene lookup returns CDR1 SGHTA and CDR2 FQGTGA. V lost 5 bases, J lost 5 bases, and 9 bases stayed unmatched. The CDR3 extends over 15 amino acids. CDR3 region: CASSARTGGGTEAFF. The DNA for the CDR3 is TGTGCCAGCAGCGCGAGAACAGGGGGCGGGACTGAAGCTTTCTTT.

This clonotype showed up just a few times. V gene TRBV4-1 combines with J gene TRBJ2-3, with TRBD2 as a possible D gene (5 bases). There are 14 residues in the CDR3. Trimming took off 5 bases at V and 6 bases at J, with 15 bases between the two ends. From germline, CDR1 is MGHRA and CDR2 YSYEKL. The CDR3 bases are TGCGCCAGCAGCTCCGGACCAGGCGGGGATACGCAGTATTTT. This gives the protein CASSSGPGGDTQYF.

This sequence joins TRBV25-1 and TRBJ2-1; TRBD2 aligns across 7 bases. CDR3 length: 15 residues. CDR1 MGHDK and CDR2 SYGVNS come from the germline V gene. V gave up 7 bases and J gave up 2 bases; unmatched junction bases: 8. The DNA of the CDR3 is TGTGCCAGCACCGAACCTGGGGGGGCCTACAATGAGCAGTTCTTC. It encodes CASTEPGGAYNEQFF.

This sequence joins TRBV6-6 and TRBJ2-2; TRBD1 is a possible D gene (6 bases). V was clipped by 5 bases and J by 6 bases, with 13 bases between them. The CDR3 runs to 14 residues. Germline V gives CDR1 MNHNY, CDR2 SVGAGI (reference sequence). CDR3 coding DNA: TGTGCCAGCAGTGAGACAGGTTGGGCCGGGGAGCTGTTTTTT. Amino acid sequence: CASSETGWAGELFF.

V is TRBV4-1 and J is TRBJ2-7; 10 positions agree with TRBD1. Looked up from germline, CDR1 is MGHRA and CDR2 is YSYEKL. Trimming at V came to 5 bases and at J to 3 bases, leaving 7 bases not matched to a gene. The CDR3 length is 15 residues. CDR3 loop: CASSRGTGVHYEQYF. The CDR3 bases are TGCGCCAGCAGCAGGGGGACAGGGGTCCACTACGAGCAGTACTTC.

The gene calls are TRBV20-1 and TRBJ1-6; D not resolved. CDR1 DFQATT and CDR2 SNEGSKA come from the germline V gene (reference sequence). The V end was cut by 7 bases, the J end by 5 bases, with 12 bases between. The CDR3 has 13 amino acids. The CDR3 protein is CSVDRGNNSPLHF. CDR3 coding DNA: TGCAGTGTCGACCGGGGTAATAATTCACCCCTCCACTTT.

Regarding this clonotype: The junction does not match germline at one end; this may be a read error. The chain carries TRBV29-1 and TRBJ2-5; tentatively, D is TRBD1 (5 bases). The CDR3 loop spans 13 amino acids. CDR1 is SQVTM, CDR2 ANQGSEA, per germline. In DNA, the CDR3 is TGCAGCTACCCTAAGGGGAACCAAGAGACCCGGTACTTC. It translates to CSYPKGNQETRYF.

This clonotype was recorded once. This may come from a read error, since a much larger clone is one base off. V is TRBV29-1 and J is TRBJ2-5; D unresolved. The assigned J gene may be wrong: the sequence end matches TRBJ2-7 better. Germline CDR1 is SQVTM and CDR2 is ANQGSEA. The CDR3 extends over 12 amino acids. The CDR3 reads CSVAVRDYEQYF. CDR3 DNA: TGCAGCGTTGCAGTTAGGGACTACGAGCAGTACTTC.

CDR3 residues: CASSYVPGPQYF. CDR3 DNA: TGTGCCAGCAGTTACGTCCCCGGACCTCAGTACTTC. J is TRBJ2-4 and V is TRBV6-5; no firm D call. Per germline, CDR1 MNHEY and CDR2 SVGAGI. CDR3 length: 12 residues. Deletions cut 2 bases from V and 12 bases from J, with 11 bases between.

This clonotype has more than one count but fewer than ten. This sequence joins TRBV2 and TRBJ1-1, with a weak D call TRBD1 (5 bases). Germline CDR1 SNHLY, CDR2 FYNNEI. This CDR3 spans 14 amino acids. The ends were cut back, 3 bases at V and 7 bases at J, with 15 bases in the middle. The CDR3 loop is CASSEGPGPREAFF. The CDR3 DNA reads TGTGCCAGCAGTGAGGGGCCCGGGCCCCGTGAAGCTTTCTTT.

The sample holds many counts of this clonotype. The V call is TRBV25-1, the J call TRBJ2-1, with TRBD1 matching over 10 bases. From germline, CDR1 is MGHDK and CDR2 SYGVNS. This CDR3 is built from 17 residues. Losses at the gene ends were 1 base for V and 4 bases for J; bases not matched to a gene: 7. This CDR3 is CASSESPGQGYYNEQFF. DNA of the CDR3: TGTGCCAGCAGTGAATCTCCGGGACAGGGGTATTACAATGAGCAGTTCTTC. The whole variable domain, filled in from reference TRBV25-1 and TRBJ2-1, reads EADIYQTPRYLVIGTGKKITLECSQTMGHDKMYWYQQDPGMELHLIHYSYGVNSTEKGDLSSESTVSRIRTEHFPLTLESARPSHTSQYLCASSESPGQGYYNEQFFGPGTRLTVL.

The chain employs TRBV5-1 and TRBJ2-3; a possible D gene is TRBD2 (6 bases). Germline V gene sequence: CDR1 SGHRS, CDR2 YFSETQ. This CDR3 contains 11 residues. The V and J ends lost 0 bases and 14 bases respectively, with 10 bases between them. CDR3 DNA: TGCGCCAGCAGCTTGGGGAGGGCCTGGTATTTT. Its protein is CASSLGRAWYF.

DNA of the CDR3: TGTGCCAGCCGCTCGGGGACAGCCTCCTACGAGCAGTACTTC. Its protein is CASRSGTASYEQYF. This sequence joins TRBV7-2 and TRBJ2-7; 7 bases are a match to TRBD1. This CDR3 is 14 amino acids long. Losses at the gene ends were 8 bases for V and 0 bases for J; bases not matched to a gene: 7. Germline V gene sequence: CDR1 SGHTA, CDR2 FQGNSA.

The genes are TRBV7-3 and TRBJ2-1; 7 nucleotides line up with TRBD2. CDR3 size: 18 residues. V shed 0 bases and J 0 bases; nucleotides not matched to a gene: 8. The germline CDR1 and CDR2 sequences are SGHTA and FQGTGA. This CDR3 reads CASSLTMTGGSSYNEQFF. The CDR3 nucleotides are TGTGCCAGCAGCTTAACGATGACGGGGGGTAGCTCCTACAATGAGCAGTTCTTC.

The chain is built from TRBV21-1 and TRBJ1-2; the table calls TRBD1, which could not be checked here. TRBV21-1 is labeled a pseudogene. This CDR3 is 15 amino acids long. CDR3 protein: CASRSQGQGDYGYTF. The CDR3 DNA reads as TGTGCCAGCAGGAGCCAGGGACAGGGGGACTATGGCTACACCTTC.

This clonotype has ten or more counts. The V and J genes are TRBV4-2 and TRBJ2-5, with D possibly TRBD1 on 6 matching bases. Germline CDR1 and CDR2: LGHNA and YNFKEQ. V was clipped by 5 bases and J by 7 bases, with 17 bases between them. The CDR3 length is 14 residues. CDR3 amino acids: CASSENRDPGTQYF. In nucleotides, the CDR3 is TGTGCCAGCAGCGAAAACAGGGATCCGGGGACCCAGTACTTC.

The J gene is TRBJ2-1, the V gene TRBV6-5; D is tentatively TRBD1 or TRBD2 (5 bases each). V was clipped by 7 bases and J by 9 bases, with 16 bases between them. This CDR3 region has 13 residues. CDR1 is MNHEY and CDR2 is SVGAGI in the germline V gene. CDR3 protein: CASKRGVYGEQFF. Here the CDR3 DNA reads TGTGCCAGCAAACGGGGCGTGTATGGTGAGCAGTTCTTC.

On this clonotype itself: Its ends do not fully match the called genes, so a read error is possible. The CDR3 is CAGSLGFGYLSYEQYF. The CDR3 DNA is TGCGCCGGCAGCTTGGGTTTCGGATATCTCTCCTACGAGCAGTACTTC. The chain joins TRBV5-1 to TRBJ2-7; D unresolved. This CDR3 contains 16 residues. CDR1 and CDR2 (germline): SGHRS, YFSETQ. Drawing the rest from reference TRBV5-1 and TRBJ2-7, the complete variable domain is KAGVTQTPRYLIKTRGQQVTLSCSPISGHRSVSWYQQTPGQGLQFLFEYFSETQRNKGNFPGRFSGRQFSNSRSEMNVSTLELGDSALYLCAGSLGFGYLSYEQYFGPGTRLTVT.

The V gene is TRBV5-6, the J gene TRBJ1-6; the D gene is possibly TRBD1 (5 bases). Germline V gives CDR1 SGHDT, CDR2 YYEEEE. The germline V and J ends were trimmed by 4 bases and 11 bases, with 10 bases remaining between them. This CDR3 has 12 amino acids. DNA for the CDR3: TGTGCCAGCAGCCCCTTGGGGGCACCCCTCCACTTT. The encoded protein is CASSPLGAPLHF.

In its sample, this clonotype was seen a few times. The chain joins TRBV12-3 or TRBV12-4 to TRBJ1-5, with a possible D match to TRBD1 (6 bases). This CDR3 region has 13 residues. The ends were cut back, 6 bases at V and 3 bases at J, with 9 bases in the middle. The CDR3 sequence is CASRRDNNQPQHF. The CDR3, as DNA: TGTGCCAGCAGGCGGGACAACAATCAGCCCCAGCATTTT.

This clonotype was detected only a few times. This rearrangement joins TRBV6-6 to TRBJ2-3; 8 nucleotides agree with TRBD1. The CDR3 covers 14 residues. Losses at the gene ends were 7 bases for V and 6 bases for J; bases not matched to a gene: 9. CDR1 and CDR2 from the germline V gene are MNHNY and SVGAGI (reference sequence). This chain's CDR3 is CASTDRQGRDTQYF. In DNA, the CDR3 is TGTGCCAGCACCGACCGACAGGGGAGGGATACGCAGTATTTT.

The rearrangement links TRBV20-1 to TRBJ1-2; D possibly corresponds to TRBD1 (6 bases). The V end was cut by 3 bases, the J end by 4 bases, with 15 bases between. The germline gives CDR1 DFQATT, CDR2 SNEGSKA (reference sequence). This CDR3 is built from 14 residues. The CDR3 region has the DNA TGCAGTGCTAGCGACCTTACAGGGAGCTATGGCTACACCTTC. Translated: CSASDLTGSYGYTF.

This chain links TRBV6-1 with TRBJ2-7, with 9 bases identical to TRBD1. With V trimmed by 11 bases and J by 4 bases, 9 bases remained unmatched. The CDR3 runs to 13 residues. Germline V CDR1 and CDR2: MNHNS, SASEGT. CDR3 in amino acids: CAGGTGHGYEQYF. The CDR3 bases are TGTGCCGGGGGGACAGGGCATGGGTACGAGCAGTACTTC.

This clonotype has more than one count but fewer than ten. The CDR3 sequence is CASTNEVASTDTQYF. The CDR3, as DNA: TGCGCCAGCACTAACGAAGTGGCTAGCACAGATACGCAGTATTTT. V and J are TRBV4-1 and TRBJ2-3; no clear D. Germline V gives CDR1 MGHRA, CDR2 YSYEKL. The CDR3 spans 15 residues. V shed 7 bases and J shed 0 bases, with 14 bases lying between them.

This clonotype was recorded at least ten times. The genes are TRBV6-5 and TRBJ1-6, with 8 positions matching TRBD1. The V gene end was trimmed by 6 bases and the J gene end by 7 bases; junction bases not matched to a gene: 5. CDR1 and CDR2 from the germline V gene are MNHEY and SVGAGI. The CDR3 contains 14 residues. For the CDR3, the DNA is TGTGCCAGCAGGTGGACAGGGCTGAATTCACCCCTCCACTTT. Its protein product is CASRWTGLNSPLHF.